This is a list of T cell receptor beta chains from one sample in a study of human T cells and chemical hapten exposure. TCRdb re-analysed the RACE reads in MiXCR, keeping a single row per CDR3 protein. The data show about 51,000 distinct CDR3 sequences, with around 9.4% seen just once and around 15% held by the top ten. The sequences come from whole blood, collected in connection with sensitization to the hapten diphenylcyclopropenone (DPC). The receptors shown here come from a woman in her forties with alopecia areata. Some clones in this sample may be carry-over from other donors' samples. Each CDR3 is given with its conserved first and last residue. D genes are given only for firm matches. Clone size is given for some rows only: seen once, a few or many times, or a class if the clone is expanded.

>TRBJ2-5|many|.|TRBV7-9
TGTGCCAGCAGCTTAGCAGGGGCAGACGGGGAGACCCAGTACTTC
CASSLAGADGETQYF
>TRBJ2-2|many|TRBD2|TRBV6-1
TGTGCCAGGGAGGACATAACTAGCGGGGCCGGGGAGCTGTTTTTT
CAREDITSGAGELFF
>TRBJ2-7|few|.|TRBV3-1
TGTGCCAGCAGCCAAGTTAGGGGCGGCGAGCAGTACTTC
CASSQVRGGEQYF
>TRBJ2-7|few|TRBD1|TRBV4-1
TGCGCCAGCAGCCTACAGGGGATTTTATACGAGCAGTACTTC
CASSLQGILYEQYF
>TRBJ2-1|few|.|TRBV7-6
TGTGCCAGCAGCTTAGTGGGCAGTTTTTACAATGAGCAGTTCTTC
CASSLVGSFYNEQFF
>TRBJ2-7|many|.|TRBV4-1
TGCGCCAGCAGCCATGCGGACGCACCATCCTACGAGCAGTACTTC
CASSHADAPSYEQYF
>TRBJ1-2|.|.|TRBV18
TGTGCCAGCTCACCATCGGGGGCCGCCTATGGCTACACCTTC
CASSPSGAAYGYTF
>TRBJ1-1|few|.|TRBV7-8
TGTGCCAGCAGCTTTCTGGGGGGTACTGAAGCTTTCTTT
CASSFLGGTEAFF
>TRBJ1-1|many|.|TRBV10-2
TGCGCCAGCAGTGACCCCGACGGGGTTGGCACTGAAGCTTTCTTT
CASSDPDGVGTEAFF
>TRBJ1-2|many|TRBD1|TRBV19
TGTGCCAGTAGTGCTCGAAGGCCGGGACAGGGACACTATGGCTACACCTTC
CASSARRPGQGHYGYTF
>TRBJ1-5|many|.|TRBV5-1
TGCGCCAGCAGCTCAGAAGGGGGGCAGCCCCAGCATTTT
CASSSEGGQPQHF
>TRBJ2-1|many|.|TRBV7-2
TGTGCCAGTCACGACCCATGGGACAATGAGCAGTTCTTC
CASHDPWDNEQFF
>TRBJ2-6|many|TRBD1|TRBV5-6
TGTGCCAGCAGCCCCGGGACAGGGAAGAGTTCTGGGGCCAACGTCCTGACTTTC
CASSPGTGKSSGANVLTF
>TRBJ2-3|many|TRBD2|TRBV4-2
TGTGCCAGCAGCCAAGATTTAGCGGGGGGCCCTAGCACAGATACGCAGTATTTT
CASSQDLAGGPSTDTQYF
>TRBJ1-5|many|.|TRBV19
TGTGCCAGTAATCCGGCTTCCGGCAATCAGCCCCAGCATTTT
CASNPASGNQPQHF
>TRBJ2-2|once|TRBD1|TRBV7-8
TGTGCCAGCAGCTTAGGCCGCGGACAGGGATTTACCGGGGAGCTGTTTTTT
CASSLGRGQGFTGELFF
>TRBJ2-7|many|.|TRBV5-1
TGCGCCAGCAGCTTGGTTCAGGGTGCCGAGCAGTACTTC
CASSLVQGAEQYF
>TRBJ2-2|many|.|TRBV2
TGTGCCAGCAGTGTCGGGTCCCTGGGGACCGGGGAGCTGTTTTTT
CASSVGSLGTGELFF
>TRBJ2-5|few|.|TRBV3-1
TGTGCCAGCAGCCTAGCCGGGGCCCGGGAGACCCAGTACTTC
CASSLAGARETQYF
>TRBJ2-7|.|.|TRBV5-1
TGCGCCAGCAGCTTAGAGGACACCTCCTACGAGCAGTACTTC
CASSLEDTSYEQYF
>TRBJ1-2|few|.|TRBV19
TGTGCCAGTAAGGGGACGTCCGACGGCTACACCTTC
CASKGTSDGYTF
>TRBJ2-5|many|TRBD1|TRBV29-1
TGCAGCGTCTGGGACAGGGGGTCGGAGACCCAGTACTTC
CSVWDRGSETQYF
>TRBJ1-5|many|.|TRBV19
TGTGCCAGTAGTATTTCAGGACTTAGCAATCAGCCCCAGCATTTT
CASSISGLSNQPQHF
>TRBJ2-4|few|TRBD1|TRBV20-1
TGCAGTGCAACCGGACAGGGGGCCGATAACATTCAGTACTTC
CSATGQGADNIQYF
>TRBJ1-1|many|.|TRBV5-1
TGCGCCAGCAGCACACAGGAATTGTACACTGAAGCTTTCTTT
CASSTQELYTEAFF
>TRBJ2-1|many|.|TRBV29-1
TGCAGCGTTCCGGCCCGGGGGACTCAGTTCTTC
CSVPARGTQFF
>TRBJ2-4|many|TRBD1|TRBV29-1
TGCAGCGTTCAGGACAGGGCCAGGAACATTCAGTACTTC
CSVQDRARNIQYF
>TRBJ1-1|many|TRBD1|TRBV14
TGTGCCAGCAGCCCCCAACAGGGGGTAGGAACTGAAGCTTTCTTT
CASSPQQGVGTEAFF
>TRBJ2-2|many|TRBD2|TRBV9
TGTGCCAGCCTAGCGGGGGTCACCACCGGGGAGCTGTTTTTT
CASLAGVTTGELFF
>TRBJ2-5|many|TRBD2|TRBV20-1
TGCAGTCCGAAGCGGGGGAAGGAGGAGACCCAGTACTTC
CSPKRGKEETQYF
>TRBJ1-2|many|TRBD1|TRBV12-5
TGTGCTAGTGGTTTGGGGGACAGCCGAACATCATTTAACTATGGCTACACCTTC
CASGLGDSRTSFNYGYTF
>TRBJ1-2|many|TRBD1|TRBV20-1
TGCAGTGCTAGAAAGGGGGCTGCGAGCTATGGCTACACCTTC
CSARKGAASYGYTF
>TRBJ2-2|.|TRBD2|TRBV4-1
TGCGCCAGCAGCCAATCTAGCGGGACCGGGGAGCTGTTTTTT
CASSQSSGTGELFF
>TRBJ1-1|.|.|TRBV20-1
TGCAGTGCTACAGGGACACTCAGGAACACTGAAGCTTTCTTT
CSATGTLRNTEAFF
>TRBJ2-3|many|TRBD2|TRBV4-2
TGTGCCAGCAGCCAAGATAGGAGCGGGGGGGCAGATACGCAGTATTTT
CASSQDRSGGADTQYF
>TRBJ2-7|.|TRBD1|TRBV6-5
TGTGCCAGCAGCGAAGTCGTCGGGACAGGGAGCTACGAGCAGTACTTC
CASSEVVGTGSYEQYF
>TRBJ1-1|many|.|TRBV20-1
TGCAGTGCTATGCGAGGGGACACTGAAGCTTTCTTT
CSAMRGDTEAFF
>TRBJ2-2|many|.|TRBV5-1
TGCGCCAGCAGCTTGGTCCTAGCCGATACCGGGGAGCTGTTTTTT
CASSLVLADTGELFF
>TRBJ1-5|many|TRBD1|TRBV6-6
TGTGCCAGCAGTTACGGTAGAGCGACAGGGCTCGGTAGAAGCAATCAGCCCCAGCATTTT
CASSYGRATGLGRSNQPQHF
>TRBJ2-1|many|TRBD2|TRBV6-4
TGTGCCAGCAGCCCTGCGGGGGGGCCCGATGAGCAGTTCTTC
CASSPAGGPDEQFF
>TRBJ2-6|few|.|TRBV15
TGTGCCACCAGCAGAACAGGGCCCGGGGCCAACGTCCTGACTTTC
CATSRTGPGANVLTF
>TRBJ2-1|many|TRBD2|TRBV28
TGTGCCAGCCGTAGCGGGGGGGCGTTTAATGAGCAGTTCTTC
CASRSGGAFNEQFF
>TRBJ1-2|.|.|TRBV19
TGTGCCAGTAGTATGGCTGGGAAGTATGGCTACACCTTC
CASSMAGKYGYTF
>TRBJ1-2|.|.|TRBV5-4
TGTGCCAGCAGCTTAGAGACAGTCTTCGTCTTGGGAGGCTACACCTTC
CASSLETVFVLGGYTF
>TRBJ2-2|few|.|TRBV7-9
TGTGCCAGCAGCTCTCCCGGCCTCGATGGGGAGCTGTTTTTT
CASSSPGLDGELFF
>TRBJ1-2|.|.|TRBV12-3/TRBV12-4
TGTGCCAGCAGTTTAAGGAACAGCCAGGGAGGCTACACCTTC
CASSLRNSQGGYTF
>TRBJ2-1|.|.|TRBV27
TGTGCCAGCAGTTTATCCGGTCTAGCCGGCAATGAGCAGTTCTTC
CASSLSGLAGNEQFF
>TRBJ2-7|many|.|TRBV6-2/TRBV6-3
TGTGCCAGCAGTTACTCGACAGGAGAGTCCTACGAGCAGTACTTC
CASSYSTGESYEQYF
>TRBJ2-1|many|.|TRBV6-2/TRBV6-3
TGTGCCAGCAGTTACTCCTTGCGTGACACCTACAATGAGCAGTTCTTC
CASSYSLRDTYNEQFF
>TRBJ1-6|many|.|TRBV5-1
TGCGCCAGCAGCTCCGGACAGTACCCTAATTCACCCCTCCACTTT
CASSSGQYPNSPLHF
>TRBJ1-5|few|.|TRBV19
TGTGCCAGTAGTAATAGCAATCAGCCCCAGCATTTT
CASSNSNQPQHF
>TRBJ1-5|many|.|TRBV6-2/TRBV6-3
TGTGCCAGCAGTTACTCGGAGTCCTGGGGCAATCAGCCCCAGCATTTT
CASSYSESWGNQPQHF
>TRBJ2-2|.|TRBD1|TRBV27
TGTGCCAGCAGAGACAGGGGGCTCACTGGGGAGCTGTTTTTT
CASRDRGLTGELFF
>TRBJ2-7|.|TRBD2|TRBV5-1
TGCGCCAGCAGCTTGCTAGCGGAAGAGCAGTACTTC
CASSLLAEEQYF
>TRBJ2-5|.|.|TRBV6-2/TRBV6-3
TGTGCCAGCCGGACAGTGGAGACCCAGTACTTC
CASRTVETQYF